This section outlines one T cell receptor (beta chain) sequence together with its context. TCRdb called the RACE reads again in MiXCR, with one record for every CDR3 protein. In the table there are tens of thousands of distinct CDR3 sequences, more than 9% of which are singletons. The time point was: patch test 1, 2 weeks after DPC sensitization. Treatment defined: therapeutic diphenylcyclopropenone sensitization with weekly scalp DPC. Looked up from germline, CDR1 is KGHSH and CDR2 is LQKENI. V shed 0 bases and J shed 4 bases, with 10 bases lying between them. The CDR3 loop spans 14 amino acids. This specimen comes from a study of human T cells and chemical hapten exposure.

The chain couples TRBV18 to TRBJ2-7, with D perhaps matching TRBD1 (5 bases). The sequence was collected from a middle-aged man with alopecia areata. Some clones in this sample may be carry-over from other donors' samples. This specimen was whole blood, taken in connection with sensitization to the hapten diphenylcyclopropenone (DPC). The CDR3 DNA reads TGTGCCAGCTCACCACCCGGCAGGGCTTACGAGCAGTACTTC. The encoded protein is CASSPPGRAYEQYF.